Below are 20 T cell receptor beta chains sequenced from a single sample in a study of early T cells in non-severe SARS-CoV-2 infection. Using its own MiXCR run on the 5' RACE reads, TCRdb lists one record per CDR3 protein. The repertoire has some 60,000 distinct CDR3 sequences, 8.5% to 10% of them found once; the top ten carry under 20%. The sequencing sample was made of whole blood. The receptors stem from an adult who was a healthcare worker with PCR-confirmed SARS-CoV-2 infection or an uninfected control (not recorded which).

This clonotype was recorded a few times. J is TRBJ2-7 and V is TRBV20-1; TRBD2 agrees at 9 bases. With V trimmed by 6 bases and J by 5 bases, 14 bases remained unmatched. This CDR3 has 15 amino acids. CDR1 DFQATT and CDR2 SNEGSKA come from the germline V gene (reference sequence). In DNA form, the CDR3 reads TGCAGTGCAAAAGATCCCGGGACTAGCAGAAACGAGCAGTACTTC. It is translated as CSAKDPGTSRNEQYF.

This clonotype was seen repeatedly, ten times or more. J is TRBJ2-2 and V is TRBV6-2 or TRBV6-3; TRBD2 agrees at 9 bases. The CDR3 has 14 residues. Germline V lookup: CDR1 MNHEY, CDR2 SVGEGT. V shed 10 bases, J shed 7 bases, and the junction held 10 bases outside the gene matches. The CDR3 nucleotides read TGTGCCATCCACAGGCGGGAGGGCCTCGGGGAGCTGTTTTTT. The encoded protein is CAIHRREGLGELFF.

This clonotype was counted a few times. The rearrangement links TRBV27 to TRBJ2-7, with TRBD1 as a possible D gene (7 bases). With 7 bases removed from V and 2 bases from J, the gap between germline ends came to 15 bases. CDR1 MNHEY and CDR2 SMNVEV come from the germline V gene (reference sequence). The CDR3 consists of 14 residues. The CDR3 coding sequence is TGTGCCAGCACCCCGTCAGGGGGGACCTACGAGCAGTACTTC. Translating gives CASTPSGGTYEQYF.

This clonotype was seen ten or more times. This chain joins TRBV10-3 and TRBJ2-7; 10 bases match TRBD2. CDR3 length equals 13 residues. V trimming: 3 bases; J trimming: 8 bases; junction bases outside the gene matches: 4. Germline V CDR1 and CDR2: ENHRY, SYGVKD. CDR3 bases: TGTGCCATCAGTGACAGCGGGAGGGCCCAGCAGTACTTC. It yields the protein CAISDSGRAQQYF.

This clonotype was observed many times. The chain carries TRBV7-9 and TRBJ1-1; 7 bases fit TRBD1. The CDR3 totals 15 residues. Per the germline V gene, CDR1 is SEHNR and CDR2 is FQNEAQ (reference sequence). V shed 1 base, J shed 5 bases, and the junction held 7 bases outside the gene matches. The CDR3 spells CASSLVHRGDTEAFF. The DNA of the CDR3 is TGTGCCAGCAGCTTAGTACACAGGGGTGATACTGAAGCTTTCTTT.

This clonotype was observed a handful of times. The genes are TRBV28 and TRBJ1-1; the D is unclear. V was trimmed by 2 bases and J by 1 base, leaving 8 bases between them. CDR3 size: 14 residues. In germline, CDR1 is MDHEN, CDR2 SYDVKM. The CDR3 loop reads CASSLGSKNTEAFF. The CDR3, as DNA: TGTGCCAGCAGTTTAGGGTCAAAGAACACTGAAGCTTTCTTT.

Many counts were recorded for this clonotype. The gene calls are TRBV29-1 and TRBJ2-7; 9 bases align to TRBD2. The trim removed 0 bases at V and 4 bases at J, leaving 4 bases unmatched. Germline loops: CDR1 SQVTM, CDR2 ANQGSEA. This CDR3 comprises 14 residues. CDR3: CSVEEETSGYEQYF. The CDR3 nucleotides read TGCAGCGTTGAAGAAGAGACTAGCGGTTACGAGCAGTACTTC.

This clonotype has ten or more counts. The chain has TRBV5-1 and TRBJ1-1; D perhaps matches TRBD1 (5 bases). The CDR3 spans 15 residues. Germline V gene lookup returns CDR1 SGHRS and CDR2 YFSETQ. Trimming left V 0 bases short and J 3 bases short, with 12 bases between. CDR3 sequence reads: CASSLVLGGDTEAFF. CDR3 bases: TGCGCCAGCAGCTTGGTCCTGGGAGGGGACACTGAAGCTTTCTTT.

V is TRBV5-1 and J is TRBJ2-5; TRBD2 matches at 9 bases. With V trimmed by 5 bases and J by 1 base, 12 bases remained unmatched. This CDR3 region has 17 residues. Germline V CDR1 and CDR2: SGHRS, YFSETQ. CDR3 residues: CASSVGVAGVFQETQYF. The CDR3 DNA is TGCGCCAGCAGTGTAGGGGTAGCGGGAGTATTCCAAGAGACCCAGTACTTC.

This clonotype was seen a few times. The J gene is TRBJ2-7, the V gene TRBV6-6; D possibly corresponds to TRBD2 (6 bases). V gave up 5 bases and J gave up 4 bases, with 12 bases separating them. The CDR3 contains 13 residues. CDR1 and CDR2 from the germline V gene are MNHNY and SVGAGI (reference sequence). The CDR3 nucleotides are TGTGCCAGCAGTAGGGAGGCTGGGTACGAGCAGTACTTC. Its protein is CASSREAGYEQYF.

This clonotype was observed a few times. The chain links TRBV9 to TRBJ1-4; D is uncertain. Germline CDR1 reads SGDLS; CDR2 reads YYNGEE. With 0 bases removed from V and 8 bases from J, the gap between germline ends came to 14 bases. This CDR3 comprises 15 residues. DNA of the CDR3: TGTGCCAGCAGCGTAGGGGAGGCGCTTGAGGAAAAACTGTTTTTT. Its translation: CASSVGEALEEKLFF.

V and J are TRBV28 and TRBJ2-7; perhaps TRBD1 as D (5 bases). Between the trimmed V and J ends, which lost 0 bases and 0 bases, there was a span of 9 bases. Germline CDR1 and CDR2: MDHEN and SYDVKM. There are 15 residues in the CDR3. This CDR3 is CASSLWQGSSYEQYF. CDR3 DNA sequence: TGTGCCAGCAGTTTATGGCAGGGCAGCTCCTACGAGCAGTACTTC.

This clonotype has a count of ten or more. This chain connects TRBV7-2 to TRBJ2-1; maybe TRBD2 (6 bases). V lost 2 bases to trimming and J lost 7 bases, with 21 bases between them. CDR1 is SGHTA and CDR2 is FQGNSA in the germline V gene. This CDR3 comprises 17 residues. CDR3 in DNA: TGTGCCAGCAGCTTAACCGGGGTAGCGGCCCCAGGGAATGAGCAGTTCTTC. Protein sequence: CASSLTGVAAPGNEQFF.

This clonotype was counted only a few times. CDR3 sequence reads: CSVAHLQALIPDTQYF. Written as DNA, the CDR3 is TGCAGCGTGGCACACCTACAGGCCCTAATACCAGATACGCAGTATTTT. The chain uses TRBV29-1 and TRBJ2-3; TRBD1 might be the D (5 bases). Germline-derived CDR1 and CDR2 are SQVTM and ANQGSEA. The CDR3 runs to 16 residues. V dropped 6 bases and J dropped 4 bases, with 23 bases sitting between them.

This clonotype was counted at least ten times. The V call is TRBV20-1, the J call TRBJ1-3; no firm D call. V lost 0 bases and J lost 3, with 12 bases in between. CDR3 length: 15 amino acids. Germline V gene lookup returns CDR1 DFQATT and CDR2 SNEGSKA (reference sequence). CDR3 bases: TGCAGTGCTAGAGATGGCGGAGCCGATGGAAACACCATATATTTT. It translates to CSARDGGADGNTIYF.

Comments on this clonotype: Germline and junction disagree at one end, which may indicate a read error. The chain links TRBV7-2 to TRBJ2-5, with a possible D match to TRBD2 (6 bases). Germline values: CDR1 SGHTA, CDR2 FQGNSA. This CDR3 comprises 13 residues. CDR3 loop: CASSIAGGETQYF. CDR3 sequence (DNA): TGTGCCAGCAGCATAGCCGGGGGAGAGACCCAGTACTTC.

V gene TRBV11-2 combines with J gene TRBJ2-5, with D possibly TRBD2 on 6 matching bases. The V gene lost 6 bases and the J gene lost 2 bases, with 19 bases spanning the gap. This CDR3 is built from 16 residues. The germline CDR1 and CDR2 sequences are SGHAT and FQNNGV. CDR3 nucleotide sequence: TGTGCCAGCAGGACGATTGTTGGGACTCCACAAGAGACCCAGTACTTC. Residues: CASRTIVGTPQETQYF.

This clonotype has ten or more counts. The rearrangement uses TRBV20-1 and TRBJ2-7, with 7 bases lining up with TRBD1. This CDR3 is 14 amino acids long. Germline assignment: CDR1 DFQATT and CDR2 SNEGSKA (reference sequence). Trimming cost V 0 bases and J 4 bases; bases outside gene matches: 6. The CDR3 reads CSARDRTGSYEQYF. As DNA, the CDR3 is TGCAGTGCTAGAGATCGGACAGGTTCTTACGAGCAGTACTTC.

This clonotype was seen a handful of times. This rearrangement joins TRBV30 to TRBJ1-6; a weak D match, TRBD1 (5 bases). Germline assignment: CDR1 GTSNPN and CDR2 SVGIG (reference sequence). V lost 2 bases and J 4 bases, leaving 9 bases between the germline ends. The CDR3 loop spans 14 amino acids. CDR3 in amino acids: CAWSSTGYNSPLHF. The CDR3 DNA follows: TGTGCCTGGAGTTCTACAGGATATAATTCACCCCTCCACTTT.

This clonotype was seen many times. V usage is TRBV7-3 and J usage is TRBJ2-2; 7 nucleotides line up with TRBD1. Germline CDR1 reads SGHTA; CDR2 reads FQGTGA. V dropped 5 bases and J dropped 4; count of bases not matched to a gene: 10. CDR3 length: 16 residues. The CDR3 loop reads CASSPAGAGGTGELFF. DNA for the CDR3: TGTGCCAGCAGCCCCGCTGGGGCAGGGGGCACCGGGGAGCTGTTTTTT. Full variable domain (outside the CDR3, taken from reference TRBV7-3 and TRBJ2-2): GAGVSQTPSNKVTEKGKYVELRCDPISGHTALYWYRQSLGQGPEFLIYFQGTGAADDSGLPNDRFFAVRPEGSVSTLKIQRTERGDSAVYLCASSPAGAGGTGELFFGEGSRLTVL.